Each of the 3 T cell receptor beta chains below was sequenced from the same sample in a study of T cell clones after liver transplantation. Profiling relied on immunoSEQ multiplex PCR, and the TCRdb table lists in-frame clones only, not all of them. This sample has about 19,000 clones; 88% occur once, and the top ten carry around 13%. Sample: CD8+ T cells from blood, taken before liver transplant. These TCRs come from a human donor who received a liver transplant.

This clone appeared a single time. The CDR3 region is CAWSGGGESTEAFF. DNA for the CDR3: TGTGCCTGGAGTGGTGGGGGGGAGAGCACTGAAGCTTTCTTT. The V and J genes are TRBV30 and TRBJ1-1, with D perhaps matching TRBD1 (5 bases). Trimming removed 1 base at V and 4 bases at J, with 13 bases between. The germline gives CDR1 GTSNPN, CDR2 SVGIG (reference sequence). This CDR3 contains 14 residues.

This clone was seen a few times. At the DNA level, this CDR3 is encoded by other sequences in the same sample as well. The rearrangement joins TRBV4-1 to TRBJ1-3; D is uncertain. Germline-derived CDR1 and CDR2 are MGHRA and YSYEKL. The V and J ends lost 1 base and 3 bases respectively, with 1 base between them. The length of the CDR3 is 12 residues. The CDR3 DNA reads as TGCGCCAGCAGCCAAGGTGGAAACACCATATATTTT. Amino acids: CASSQGGNTIYF.

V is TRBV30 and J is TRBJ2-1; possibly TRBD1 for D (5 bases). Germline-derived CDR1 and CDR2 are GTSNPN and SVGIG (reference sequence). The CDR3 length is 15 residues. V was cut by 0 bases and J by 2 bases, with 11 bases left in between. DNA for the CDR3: TGTGCCTGGAGTGTAGGGGTTGTCGCCTACAATGAGCAGTTCTTC. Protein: CAWSVGVVAYNEQFF.